The clone carrying this TCR beta chain was seen ten or more times. These data originate in a study of spatial heterogeneity in lung cancer. Via MiXCR, TCRdb re-called the 5' RACE reads, giving one row per CDR3 protein. The repertoire includes just under 95,000 distinct CDR3 sequences, roughly 12% of them detected once, and over 40% sits in the top ten. Sample time point: sample taken at primary tumor resection. The donors were about 72 patients with non-small cell lung cancer that was early-stage and untreated. Sequencing covered unsorted whole RNA taken from tumor, nontumor lung or frozen PBMC. There are 15 residues in the CDR3. The V gene lost 1 base and the J gene lost 4 bases, with 10 bases spanning the gap. Germline CDR1 is SGHTA and CDR2 is FQGNSA.

The clonotype originates from a male donor with early-stage non-small cell lung cancer. The sample consisted of PBMCs, taken at surgery. The chain is built from TRBV7-2 and TRBJ2-2, with no clear D. CDR3 in amino acids: CASSLEASSTGELFF. The CDR3 DNA follows: TGTGCCAGCAGCTTAGAGGCGTCTTCCACCGGGGAGCTGTTTTTT. Together with reference TRBV7-2 and TRBJ2-2, the CDR3 gives the full variable domain: GAGVSQSPSNKVTEKGKDVELRCDPISGHTALYWYRQSLGQGLEFLIYFQGNSAPDKSGLPSDRFSAERTGGSVSTLTIQRTQQEDSAVYLCASSLEASSTGELFFGEGSRLTVL.